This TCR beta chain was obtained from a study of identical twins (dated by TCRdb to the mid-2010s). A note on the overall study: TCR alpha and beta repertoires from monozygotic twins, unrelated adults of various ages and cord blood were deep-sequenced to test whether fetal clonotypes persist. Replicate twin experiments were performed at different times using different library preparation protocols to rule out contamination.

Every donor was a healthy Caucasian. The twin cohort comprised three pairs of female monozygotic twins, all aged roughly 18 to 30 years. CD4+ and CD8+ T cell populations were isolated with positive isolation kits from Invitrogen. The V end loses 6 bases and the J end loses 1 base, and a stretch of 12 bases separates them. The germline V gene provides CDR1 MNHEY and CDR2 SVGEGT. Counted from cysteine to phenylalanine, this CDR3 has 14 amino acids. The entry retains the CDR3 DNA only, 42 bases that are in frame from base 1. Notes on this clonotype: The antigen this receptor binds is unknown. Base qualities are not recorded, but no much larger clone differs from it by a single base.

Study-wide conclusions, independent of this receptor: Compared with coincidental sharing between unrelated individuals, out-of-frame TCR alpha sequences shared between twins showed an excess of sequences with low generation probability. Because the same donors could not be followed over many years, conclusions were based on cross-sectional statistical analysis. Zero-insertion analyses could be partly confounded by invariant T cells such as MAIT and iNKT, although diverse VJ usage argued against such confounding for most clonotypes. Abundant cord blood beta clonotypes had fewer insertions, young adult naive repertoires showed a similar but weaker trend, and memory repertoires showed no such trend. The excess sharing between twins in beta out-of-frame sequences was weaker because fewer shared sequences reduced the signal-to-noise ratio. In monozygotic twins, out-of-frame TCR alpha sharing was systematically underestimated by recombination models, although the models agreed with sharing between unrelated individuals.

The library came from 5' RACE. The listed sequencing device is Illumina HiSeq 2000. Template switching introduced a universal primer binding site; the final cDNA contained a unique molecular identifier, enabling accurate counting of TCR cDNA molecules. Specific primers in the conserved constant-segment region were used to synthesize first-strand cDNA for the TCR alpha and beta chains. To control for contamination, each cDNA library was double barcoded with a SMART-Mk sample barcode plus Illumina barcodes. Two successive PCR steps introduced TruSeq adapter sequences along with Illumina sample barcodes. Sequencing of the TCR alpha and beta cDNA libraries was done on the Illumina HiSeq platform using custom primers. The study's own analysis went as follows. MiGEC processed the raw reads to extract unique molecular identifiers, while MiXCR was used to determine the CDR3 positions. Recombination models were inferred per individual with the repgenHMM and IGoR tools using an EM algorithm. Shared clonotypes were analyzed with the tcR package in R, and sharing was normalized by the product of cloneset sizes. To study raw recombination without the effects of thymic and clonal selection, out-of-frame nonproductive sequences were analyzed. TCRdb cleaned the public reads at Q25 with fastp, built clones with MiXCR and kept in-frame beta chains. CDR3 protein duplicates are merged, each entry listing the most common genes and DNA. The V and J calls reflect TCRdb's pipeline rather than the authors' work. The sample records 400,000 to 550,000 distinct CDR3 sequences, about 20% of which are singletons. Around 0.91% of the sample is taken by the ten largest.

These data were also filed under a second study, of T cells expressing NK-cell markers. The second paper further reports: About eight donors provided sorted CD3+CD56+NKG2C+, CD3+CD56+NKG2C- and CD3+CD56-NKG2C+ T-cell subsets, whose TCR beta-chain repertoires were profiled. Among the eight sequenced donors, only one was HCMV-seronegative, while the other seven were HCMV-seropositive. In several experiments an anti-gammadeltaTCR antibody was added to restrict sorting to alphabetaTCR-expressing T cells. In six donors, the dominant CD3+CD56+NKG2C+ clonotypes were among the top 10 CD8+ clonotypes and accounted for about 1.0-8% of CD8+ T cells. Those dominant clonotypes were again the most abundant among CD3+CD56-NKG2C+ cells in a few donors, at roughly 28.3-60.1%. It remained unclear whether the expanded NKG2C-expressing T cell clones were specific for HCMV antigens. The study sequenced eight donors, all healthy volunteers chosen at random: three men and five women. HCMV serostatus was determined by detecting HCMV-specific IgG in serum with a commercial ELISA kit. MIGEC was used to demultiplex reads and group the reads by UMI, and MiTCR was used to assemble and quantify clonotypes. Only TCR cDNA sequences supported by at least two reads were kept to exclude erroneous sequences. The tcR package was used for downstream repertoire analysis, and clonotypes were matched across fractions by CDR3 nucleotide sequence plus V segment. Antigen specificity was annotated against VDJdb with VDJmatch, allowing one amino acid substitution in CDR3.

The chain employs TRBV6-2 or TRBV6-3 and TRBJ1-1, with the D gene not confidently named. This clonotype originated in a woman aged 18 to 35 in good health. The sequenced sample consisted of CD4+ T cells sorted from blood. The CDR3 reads CASSNTVRNTEAFF. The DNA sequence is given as TGTGCCAGCAGCAATACAGTCCGGAACACTGAAGCTTTCTTT.